This TCR beta chain was profiled in a study of cytomegalovirus exposure and HLA in healthy donors. General study findings and limits: Cytomegalovirus-associated TCR beta chains were listed, numbering some 170. The classifier, whose performance was assessed in both the original and validation cohorts, reportedly diagnosed cytomegalovirus status with high specificity and sensitivity. Across donors, most TCRs were seen rarely, yet some public ones were widespread. It was found in a later analysis that first-cohort TCR clusters tended to co-occur in the 95 to 150 validation repertoires.

As for this clone: Its antigen is not identified.

V lost 7 bases, J lost 3 bases, and 17 bases lay in between. This CDR3 region has 15 residues. The germline V gene has CDR1 WSHSY and CDR2 SAAADI. Libraries were prepared by immunoSEQ multiplex PCR; TCRdb keeps only in-frame clonotypes and omits some of them. The data hold some 90,000 clones, with more than 85% observed a single time. Sequenced input: PBMCs. The receptor comes from a young man in good health and CMV-seropositive. V is TRBV10-2 and J is TRBJ2-3, with D perhaps matching TRBD1 (6 bases). The DNA of the CDR3 is TGCGCCAGCATTGGGGGCAGGGTAGGAACAGATACGCAGTATTTT. It specifies CASIGGRVGTDTQYF.